This T cell receptor beta chain derives from a study of blood T cell repertoires in COVID-19 (TCRdb year 2020). In terms of the full investigation: Samples covering the acute and convalescent phases of COVID-19 were provided by collaborators in the United States, Italy and Spain. The prospective study material was composed of cDNA or gDNA derived from T cells, B-cell-depleted T cells, or PBMCs. Deeply sampled blood TCRbeta repertoires from subjects exposed to, actively infected with, or recovered from COVID-19 were included in the dataset. The repertoires were released in a freely available public database meant as a resource for research on the immune response to SARS-CoV-2. The samples were drawn from two sources: the first 160 participants of the ongoing ImmuneRACE study, and 1,000 to 1,500 subjects contributed by 6 global collaborators. Sample metadata almost always included a de-identified subject ID, COVID-19 status, age in years and sex. Where HLA class I and class II types were available, the types were taken from metadata supplied by the sample provider, not from assay-based typing.

Whole blood was collected in K2EDTA tubes by collaborating institutions according to the institutions' own protocols. For TCRbeta analysis, collaborator samples were shipped as frozen whole blood, as isolated PBMCs, or as DNA extracted from either sample type. As to this clone: Its specific antigen is unknown. No much larger clone is present one base from it, and per-base qualities are unavailable.

Findings and caveats that apply to the study as a whole: The quantity of clinical and demographic metadata differed by source and by participant and was supplied without curation.

The immunoSEQ Assay, a bias-controlled multiplex PCR, was used to amplify TCRbeta CDR3 regions from genomic DNA. From the authors' description of their analysis: The number of nucleated cells in each sample was estimated from the amplification of reference gene primers within the assay. To quantify the absolute abundance of each unique TCRbeta CDR3 rearrangement, sequence reads were collapsed and filtered. For each sample, productive Simpson clonality was calculated as the square root of Simpson's diversity index across productive rearrangements. Held by TCRdb, this immuneACCESS table contains in-frame sequences only and omits some clones. Under half of the omission traces to an unresolved V gene where checked; the cause of the rest is unknown. That table gives V, J and clone size, and the DNA gave D and trimming. The sample has around 53,000 clones on record, about 77% of them singletons. About 39% of the sample comes from the top ten.

From a lookup of the germline V gene, CDR1 and CDR2 are SGDLS and YYNGEE. The trim is 4 bases for V and 0 bases for J, with a gap of 8 bases between the germline ends. There are 14 amino acids in the CDR3, from cysteine to phenylalanine inclusive. The entry retains the CDR3 DNA only, 42 bases that are in frame from base 1. The sequenced sample was peripheral blood. This clonotype was obtained from an older man with active or convalescent COVID-19. The sequence links TRBV9 to TRBJ1-5, with the D gene too uncertain to name. CDR3 sequence: CASSPGFSNQPQHF. The DNA is TGTGCCAGCAGCCCCGGGTTTAGCAATCAGCCCCAGCATTTT.